This is a list of T cell receptor beta chains from one sample in a study of T-cell reconstitution after alpha-beta-depleted transplantation in children. TCRdb re-analysed the PCR reads in MiXCR, keeping a single row per CDR3 protein. The sample holds hundreds of thousands of distinct CDR3 sequences, 13% seen once. The sequencing used PBMCs, mostly from graft donor cells, collected 360 days after TCRalphabeta/CD19-depleted stem cell transplant. All receptors derive from a male patient younger than 18 who had a stem cell transplant for acute myeloid leukemia, so the T cells may come from the graft donor. The CDR3 runs from the conserved cysteine through the conserved F or W. The D gene is left open where the match is weak. Size tells how often a clone was seen (once, few, many) or the class of an expanded clone, and some rows leave it out.

abundance	j_gene	v_gene	d_gene	CDR3nt	CDR3aa
NA	TRBJ2-2	TRBV20-1	TRBD1	TGCAGTGCTATCAAACAGGGGGCCACCGGGGAGCTGTTTTTT	CSAIKQGATGELFF
NA	TRBJ1-6	TRBV12-3/TRBV12-4	NA	TGTGCCAGCAGCCATAATTCACCCCTCCACTTT	CASSHNSPLHF
NA	TRBJ1-1	TRBV20-1	NA	TGCAGTGCTAGTACTCGGGGGCCAGCCCACACTGAAGCTTTCTTT	CSASTRGPAHTEAFF
NA	TRBJ2-3	TRBV7-9	NA	TGTGCCCCCGAGGTGGCTAGCACAGATACGCAGTATTTT	CAPEVASTDTQYF
NA	TRBJ2-7	TRBV4-2	NA	TGTGCCAGCAGCCATCGGGAATCCTACGAGCAGTACTTC	CASSHRESYEQYF
few	TRBJ2-7	TRBV7-2	TRBD2	TGTGCCAGCAGCTTTGGACTAGCGGGAGTCGAGCAGTACTTC	CASSFGLAGVEQYF
many	TRBJ2-5	TRBV5-1	NA	TGCGCCAGCAGCTTGGACAGGACCCAAGAGACCCAGTACTTC	CASSLDRTQETQYF
many	TRBJ2-3	TRBV6-2/TRBV6-3	TRBD1	TGTGCCAGCCGGGACAGGGGGCGCGAGATGGGTACGCAGTATTTT	CASRDRGREMGTQYF
few	TRBJ2-1	TRBV6-1	NA	TGTGCCAGCAGCCCGGGACTCCGCTCCTACAATGAGCAGTTCTTC	CASSPGLRSYNEQFF
NA	TRBJ2-7	TRBV6-2/TRBV6-3	NA	TGTGCCACAAGGGAGCCGGTCATTTACGAGCAGTACTTC	CATREPVIYEQYF
NA	TRBJ2-7	TRBV5-1	TRBD2	TGCGCCAGCAGCATAGCGGGAGGGCCCTGGTACGAGCAGTACTTC	CASSIAGGPWYEQYF
few	TRBJ2-7	TRBV12-3/TRBV12-4	TRBD1	TGTGCCAGCAGTTCCTCGGGACAGGGAGGATCCGAGCAGTACTTC	CASSSSGQGGSEQYF
few	TRBJ2-6	TRBV20-1	TRBD1	TGCAGTGCTAGACCGACAGGGATCAGGTCTGGGGCCAACGTCCTGACTTTC	CSARPTGIRSGANVLTF
NA	TRBJ2-1	TRBV10-3	TRBD2	TGTGCCATCAGCTGGGTAGCGGGAGTTTGGAATGAGCAGTTCTTC	CAISWVAGVWNEQFF
many	TRBJ2-1	TRBV28	TRBD2	TGTGCCAGCAGGGCTAGCGGGTACAATGAGCAGTTCTTC	CASRASGYNEQFF
NA	TRBJ2-3	TRBV25-1	NA	TGTGCCAGCAGTGAAGATTATGGCACAGATACGCAGTATTTT	CASSEDYGTDTQYF
many	TRBJ2-7	TRBV29-1	NA	TGCAGCGTTCCCTTCGGGGGCCACGAGCAGTACTTC	CSVPFGGHEQYF
few	TRBJ2-5	TRBV7-6	NA	TGTGCCAGCAGCCGAGTACGGGAGACCCAGTACTTC	CASSRVRETQYF
NA	TRBJ2-7	TRBV7-2	TRBD2	TGTGCCAGCAGCTTAGTTCTTGGGACTAGGGGCCTCGAGCAGTACTTC	CASSLVLGTRGLEQYF
NA	TRBJ2-7	TRBV20-1	TRBD1	TGCAGTACACAGGGGGCCTCCTACGAGCAGTACTTC	CSTQGASYEQYF
NA	TRBJ2-2	TRBV4-3	TRBD2	TGCGCCAGCAGCCAAGATCCCAGCGGGACGGGCACCGGGGAGCTGTTTTTT	CASSQDPSGTGTGELFF
NA	TRBJ2-7	TRBV7-6	NA	TGTGCCAGCAGCTTAGCGCAGGGGGAGCAGTACTTC	CASSLAQGEQYF
NA	TRBJ2-1	TRBV10-3	TRBD2	TGTGCCATCAGTGAGGGTAGGGGACTAGCGCCAGACAATGAGCAGTTCTTC	CAISEGRGLAPDNEQFF
many	TRBJ2-1	TRBV2	NA	TGTGCCAGCAAGGAGCGAACCTCCTACAATGAGCAGTTCTTC	CASKERTSYNEQFF
NA	TRBJ2-5	TRBV5-6	NA	TGTGCCAGCAGGCAGACTTGGTTCGGGGTACAAGAGACCCAGTACTTC	CASRQTWFGVQETQYF
NA	TRBJ1-6	TRBV27	NA	TGTGCCACGCTTCCGCTTAACCTTGTTAATTCACCCCTCCACTTT	CATLPLNLVNSPLHF
NA	TRBJ2-7	TRBV18	NA	TGTGCCAGCTCACGACACTCGGGGGGCTCCGACGAGCAGTACTTC	CASSRHSGGSDEQYF
NA	TRBJ2-5	TRBV7-2	NA	TGTGCCAGCAGCTTAGGTATACTCCCGGGATGGGAGTACTTC	CASSLGILPGWEYF
few	TRBJ2-2	TRBV4-2	NA	TGTGCCAGCAGCCAAGTCTCCTTAACCGGGGAGCTGTTTTTT	CASSQVSLTGELFF
few	TRBJ2-5	TRBV6-2/TRBV6-3	TRBD2	TGTGCCAGCAGTTACGAACGGGAGGGCCGTCTCCAAGAGACCCAGTACTTC	CASSYEREGRLQETQYF
few	TRBJ2-3	TRBV20-1	NA	TGCAGTGCTACCGCCGGGGTAAGGAGGGCCACAGATACGCAGTATTTT	CSATAGVRRATDTQYF
NA	TRBJ2-1	TRBV20-1	NA	TGCAGTGCTAGAGAGGAAGGGGGGAGGGCTATCAGAAATGAGCAGTTCTTC	CSAREEGGRAIRNEQFF
few	TRBJ1-3	TRBV7-3	NA	TGTGCCAGCAGCTTTAGGGTTGGCTCTGGAAACACCATATATTTT	CASSFRVGSGNTIYF
NA	TRBJ2-2	TRBV28	TRBD2	TGTGCCAGCAGTCCCCCAGCGGGAGGGCCGAGCACCGGGGAGCTGTTTTTT	CASSPPAGGPSTGELFF